Below are 8 T cell receptor beta chains sequenced from a single sample in a study of blood T cells in healthy people across ages. Sample-barcoded 5' priming and a J-beta primer mix drove a second PCR of about 6 to 11 cycles. TCRdb re-called the 5' RACE reads with MiXCR, one entry per CDR3 protein. The sample contains around 900,000 distinct CDR3 sequences, 29% of which appear only once. Sequenced material: blood. These receptors all stem from a woman of 80 years or more in good health.

This clonotype was detected many times. The V gene is TRBV20-1, the J gene TRBJ1-2; D is unclear. With 4 bases removed from V and 6 bases from J, the gap between germline ends came to 15 bases. This CDR3 spans 13 amino acids. Looked up from germline, CDR1 is DFQATT and CDR2 is SNEGSKA (reference sequence). Written as DNA, the CDR3 is TGCAGTGCTACCGCCTCGGCCCGGGATGGCTACACCTTC. Translated, it gives CSATASARDGYTF.

In its sample, this clonotype was seen many times. V gene TRBV12-3 or TRBV12-4 combines with J gene TRBJ1-5; TRBD1 is a possible D gene (6 bases). V was cut by 2 bases and J by 6 bases, with 17 bases left in between. CDR3 length equals 16 residues. The CDR3 DNA reads as TGTGCCAGCAGTTTACCGAGGACAGCTAGGTTTCAGCCCCAGCATTTT. Its translation: CASSLPRTARFQPQHF.

This chain joins TRBV28 and TRBJ2-4; TRBD1 agrees at 9 bases. The CDR3 contains 15 residues. The V and J ends lost 4 bases and 6 bases, in that order; junction bases with no gene match: 7. In germline, CDR1 is MDHEN, CDR2 SYDVKM. The CDR3 DNA sequence: TGTGCCAGCAGTTCCCCGGGACAGGGTATAAACATTCAGTACTTC. Its translation is CASSSPGQGINIQYF.

The sample holds many counts of this clonotype. This chain joins TRBV6-5 and TRBJ2-3, with 11 positions matching TRBD2. V dropped 6 bases and J dropped 1; count of bases not matched to a gene: 6. The germline V gene has CDR1 MNHEY and CDR2 SVGAGI. The CDR3 runs to 16 residues. As DNA, the CDR3 is TGTGCCAGCAGCACACTAGCGGGGGTCCGCACAGATACGCAGTATTTT. This sequence encodes CASSTLAGVRTDTQYF.

The chain uses TRBV2 and TRBJ2-4; 7 bases fit TRBD2. The end of the DNA is better explained by TRBJ2-7, so the J call may be wrong. The germline V gene encodes CDR1 SNHLY and CDR2 FYNNEI. CDR3 length: 14 amino acids. CDR3 in amino acids: CASSAWGGNYEQYF. For the CDR3, the DNA is TGTGCCAGCAGTGCGTGGGGGGGGAACTACGAGCAGTACTTC.

This clonotype has a count of ten or more. J is TRBJ2-7 and V is TRBV6-6, with TRBD2 matching over 8 bases. The V gene end was trimmed by 5 bases and the J gene end by 2 bases; junction bases not matched to a gene: 8. The V gene's germline CDR1 is MNHNY and CDR2 SVGAGI (reference sequence). There are 15 residues in the CDR3. CDR3 DNA: TGTGCCAGCAGTGACCCGGGGGGGGTCCCCTACGAGCAGTACTTC. Translating it yields CASSDPGGVPYEQYF.

In its sample, this clonotype was seen a few times. This chain joins TRBV11-2 and TRBJ2-5; the D call may be TRBD1 or TRBD2 (5 bases each). The CDR3 has 15 residues. CDR1 and CDR2 from the germline V gene are SGHAT and FQNNGV. The V end lost 1 base, the J end lost 1 base, and 10 bases lay between the germline ends. As DNA, the CDR3 is TGTGCCAGCAGCTTAGGGAGGACACTCCAAGAGACCCAGTACTTC. It codes for CASSLGRTLQETQYF.

This chain links TRBV7-9 with TRBJ2-7; 8 bases match TRBD2. Germline lookup yields CDR1 SEHNR and CDR2 FQNEAQ (reference sequence). V lost 5 bases to trimming and J lost 2 bases; unmatched junction nucleotides: 5. The CDR3 loop spans 14 amino acids. CDR3: CASSQVLAAYEQYF. Written as DNA, the CDR3 is TGTGCCAGCAGCCAAGTACTAGCGGCCTACGAGCAGTACTTC.